The T cell receptor (beta chain) under discussion was sequenced for a study of shared clonotypes between healthy human individuals. Points from the study as a whole: Only blood was sampled, and tissue TCR repertoires likely differ from blood ones. Memory subsets generally showed lower estimated richness than naive subsets.

The donors were adults (healthy and HIV-negative) with no recent acute infections or vaccinations. CD4+ cells underwent separation, giving CD45RA+ naive and CD45RA-negative memory subsets. About this clone: Its antigen is undetermined.

The method was immunoSEQ multiplex PCR; TCRdb's version includes in-frame clones alone and lacks a portion of them. The top ten hold more than 0.1% of the sample, which has some 2,000,000 clones, roughly 95% seen once. The junction had 8 bases not matched to a gene; V was cut back by 1 base and J by 7 bases. Looked up from germline, CDR1 is SGHKS and CDR2 is YYEKEE (reference sequence). The CDR3 has 14 amino acids. This receptor was taken from a man aged 18 to 30 in good health. Sequences were obtained from naive CD4+ T cells sorted from blood. The subset was: CD45RA+ positively selected. The chain is built from TRBV5-5 and TRBJ2-7; 7 nucleotides line up with TRBD2. CDR3 sequence: CASSLWEGLGEQYF. CDR3 nucleotide sequence: TGTGCCAGCAGCTTGTGGGAGGGCCTGGGGGAGCAGTACTTC. The full variable domain, rest sourced from reference TRBV5-5 and TRBJ2-7, is DAGVTQSPTHLIKTRGQQVTLRCSPISGHKSVSWYQQVLGQGPQFIFQYYEKEERGRGNFPDRFSARQFPNYSSELNVNALLLGDSALYLCASSLWEGLGEQYFGPGTRLTVT.